Below, 32 T cell receptor beta chains from the same sample are listed, as sequenced in a study of OX40 agonist ivuxolimab in advanced cancers. Clones were sequenced by immunoSEQ multiplex PCR, and TCRdb holds only the in-frame ones, with some missing. The sample holds some 64,000 clones, roughly 84% seen once. The sample in question was CD4+ or CD8+ T cells sorted from blood, obtained in a trial of the OX40 agonist ivuxolimab. Receptors were obtained from an adult with an advanced solid tumor such as melanoma, head and neck, liver or kidney cancer.

This chain connects TRBV6-1 to TRBJ1-4; D is possibly TRBD1 (6 bases). CDR3 length: 14 amino acids. From germline, CDR1 is MNHNS and CDR2 SASEGT. V was pared by 1 base and J by 8 bases, with 11 bases between. The DNA of the CDR3 is TGTGCCAGCAGTGAAGGGGAGGGGGAGGAAAAACTGTTTTTT. Encoded protein: CASSEGEGEEKLFF.

The gene calls are TRBV6-4 and TRBJ1-2; D not certain. V was shortened by 4 bases and J by 4 bases, with 16 bases between the two germline ends. The germline gives CDR1 MRHNA, CDR2 SNTAGT. This CDR3 spans 15 amino acids. In DNA form, the CDR3 reads TGTGCCAGCAGTGTGCTCCCGGCAGGTGGCTATGGCTACACCTTC. Its translation is CASSVLPAGGYGYTF.

V usage is TRBV6-5 and J usage is TRBJ2-2; 11 bases fit TRBD1. The CDR3 spans 15 residues. In germline, CDR1 is MNHEY, CDR2 SVGAGI. V lost 8 bases, J lost 6 bases, and 8 bases stayed unmatched. CDR3 region: CASAPGQGAAGELFF. The CDR3 coding sequence is TGTGCCAGCGCACCTGGACAGGGGGCTGCCGGGGAGCTGTTTTTT.

The chain employs TRBV2 and TRBJ1-2; D might be TRBD1 (6 bases). The CDR3 is 13 residues long. Germline V gene sequence: CDR1 SNHLY, CDR2 FYNNEI. V was pared by 1 base and J by 3 bases, with 6 bases between. CDR3 nucleotide sequence: TGTGCCAGCAGTGAAGGGACAGACTATGGCTACACCTTC. It codes for CASSEGTDYGYTF.

This chain joins TRBV27 and TRBJ2-1; D may be TRBD2 (5 bases). The CDR3 contains 16 residues. CDR1 is MNHEY and CDR2 is SMNVEV in the germline V gene (reference sequence). V was clipped by 7 bases and J by 0 bases, with 16 bases between them. CDR3 nucleotides: TGTGCCAGCACGTCCATCCGGGGAAGCTCCTACAATGAGCAGTTCTTC. It translates to CASTSIRGSSYNEQFF.

This sequence joins TRBV25-1 and TRBJ1-1; TRBD1 matches at 9 bases. V was clipped by 2 bases and J by 5 bases; unmatched bases: 6. Germline V gene sequence: CDR1 MGHDK, CDR2 SYGVNS. The CDR3 is 15 residues long. This CDR3 reads CASSEAGTGLTEAFF. The CDR3 DNA follows: TGTGCCAGCAGTGAAGCCGGGACAGGGTTAACTGAAGCTTTCTTT.

This clone came up once. CDR3 sequence reads: CASSAQGGMNTEAFF. CDR3 nucleotide sequence: TGTGCCAGCAGTGCCCAGGGGGGGATGAACACTGAAGCTTTCTTT. The rearrangement joins TRBV27 to TRBJ1-1, with TRBD1 matching 7 bases. This CDR3 has 15 residues. Germline assignment: CDR1 MNHEY and CDR2 SMNVEV (reference sequence). The ends lost 5 bases at V and 0 bases at J; junction bases unmatched: 6.

The gene calls are TRBV7-2 and TRBJ2-7; 9 bases are shared with TRBD2. Germline trimming cut 1 base from V and 7 bases from J; bases unmatched to any gene: 11. Per germline, CDR1 SGHTA and CDR2 FQGNSA. The length of the CDR3 is 16 residues. As DNA, the CDR3 is TGTGCCAGCAGCTTAGTAGGCGCGGGACTAGCCCGGGAGCAGTACTTC. Its translation is CASSLVGAGLAREQYF.

V is TRBV30 and J is TRBJ2-7; TRBD2 matches 8 bases. This CDR3 contains 12 residues. J lost 7 bases, V lost 0 bases, and 2 bases had no gene match. Germline loops: CDR1 GTSNPN, CDR2 SVGIG (reference sequence). In DNA form, the CDR3 reads TGTGCCTGGAGTGTCGGGGGGGCGGAGCAGTACTTC. It codes for CAWSVGGAEQYF. Together with reference TRBV30 and TRBJ2-7, the CDR3 gives the full variable domain: SQTIHQWPATLVQPVGSPLSLECTVEGTSNPNLYWYRQAAGRGLQLLFYSVGIGQISSEVPQNLSASRPQDRQFILSSKKLLLSDSGFYLCAWSVGGAEQYFGPGTRLTVT.

The chain recombines TRBV9 with TRBJ2-1; TRBD1 or TRBD2 may be the D gene (6 bases each). V lost 0 bases and J lost 2, with 9 bases in between. The CDR3 contains 15 residues. Germline CDR1 SGDLS, CDR2 YYNGEE. CDR3 amino acids: CASSVVEGAYNEQFF. The DNA for the CDR3 is TGTGCCAGCAGCGTAGTGGAGGGGGCCTACAATGAGCAGTTCTTC.

The gene calls are TRBV5-4 and TRBJ1-1; no definite D call. Germline assignment: CDR1 SGHNT and CDR2 YYREEE (reference sequence). The CDR3 length is 14 residues. V was cut by 1 base and J by 3 bases, with 10 bases left in between. CDR3 in amino acids: CASSLRVEDTEAFF. The CDR3 DNA reads as TGTGCCAGCAGCTTGCGAGTGGAGGACACTGAAGCTTTCTTT.

The chain links TRBV5-1 to TRBJ2-3; possibly TRBD1 for D (6 bases). With 4 bases removed from V and 1 base from J, the gap between germline ends came to 10 bases. CDR1 is SGHRS and CDR2 is YFSETQ in the germline V gene. CDR3 length: 14 amino acids. In DNA form, the CDR3 reads TGCGCCAGCAGCGGCTGGACAGGCACAGATACGCAGTATTTT. The encoded protein is CASSGWTGTDTQYF.

This clone was observed once. CDR3 coding DNA: TGTGCCATCAGTTGGGAAGGCATCGGGGAGCTGTTTTTT. This translates into CAISWEGIGELFF. The V and J genes are TRBV10-3 and TRBJ2-2; D gene unclear. V was shortened by 5 bases and J by 7 bases, with 11 bases between the two germline ends. Germline loops: CDR1 ENHRY, CDR2 SYGVKD. The CDR3 has 13 residues.

V and J are TRBV20-1 and TRBJ2-3; D is uncertain. The ends were cut back, 6 bases at V and 0 bases at J, with 4 bases in the middle. CDR1 is DFQATT and CDR2 is SNEGSKA in the germline V gene (reference sequence). This CDR3 is 11 amino acids long. DNA of the CDR3: TGCAGTGCACAGAGCACAGATACGCAGTATTTT. Translated: CSAQSTDTQYF.

The J gene is TRBJ1-1, the V gene TRBV6-6; no firm D call. V gave up 5 bases and J gave up 2 bases, with 12 bases separating them. The V gene's germline CDR1 is MNHNY and CDR2 SVGAGI (reference sequence). The CDR3 is made up of 14 amino acids. The CDR3 DNA follows: TGTGCCAGCAGTACGGGTGTGTTCAACACTGAAGCTTTCTTT. Translated: CASSTGVFNTEAFF.

The chain uses TRBV20-1 and TRBJ1-2; weak D call: TRBD1 (5 bases). The CDR3 spans 11 residues. Germline CDR1 DFQATT, CDR2 SNEGSKA (reference sequence). V was shortened by 3 bases and J by 7 bases, with 9 bases between the two germline ends. In DNA, the CDR3 is TGCAGTGCTAGCAGGGTTTCTGGCTACACCTTC. Its protein is CSASRVSGYTF.

The V and J genes are TRBV2 and TRBJ1-2, with TRBD1 matching over 7 bases. Germline CDR1 SNHLY, CDR2 FYNNEI. CDR3 size: 13 residues. After removal of 6 bases from V and 9 bases from J, the junction contained 10 bases not matched to a gene. The CDR3 DNA is TGTGCCAGCAGCTTAGAACACAGGGGTCGCTACACCTTC. It encodes CASSLEHRGRYTF.

The rearrangement links TRBV29-1 to TRBJ1-3; 9 bases map to TRBD1. The CDR3 is made up of 15 amino acids. Germline V CDR1 and CDR2: SQVTM, ANQGSEA. V was pared by 6 bases and J by 1 base, with 7 bases of the junction left unmatched. CDR3 region: CSVRDRAPSGNTIYF. DNA for the CDR3: TGCAGCGTCCGGGACAGGGCTCCTTCTGGAAACACCATATATTTT.

The V and J genes are TRBV6-5 and TRBJ1-1, with D hard to call. Trimming removed 6 bases from V and 3 bases from J, with 11 bases in between. The germline gives CDR1 MNHEY, CDR2 SVGAGI. The CDR3 is made up of 13 amino acids. The CDR3: CASSPPSDTEAFF. Here the CDR3 DNA reads TGTGCCAGCAGCCCCCCCAGTGACACTGAAGCTTTCTTT.

In this sample, this clone turned up once. The chain combines TRBV7-9 with TRBJ1-2; D is unclear. The V gene lost 1 base and the J gene lost 8 bases, with 14 bases spanning the gap. The germline gives CDR1 SEHNR, CDR2 FQNEAQ (reference sequence). The CDR3 extends over 14 amino acids. CDR3 residues: CASSLGRDVRGYTF. The CDR3 DNA follows: TGTGCCAGCAGCTTAGGGAGGGATGTCCGCGGCTACACCTTC.

The chain combines TRBV5-1 with TRBJ1-3; no clear D gene. The CDR3 has 14 amino acids. The ends were cut back, 5 bases at V and 0 bases at J, with 9 bases in the middle. Germline values: CDR1 SGHRS, CDR2 YFSETQ. The chain's CDR3 is CASRESNSGNTIYF. The CDR3 nucleotides read TGCGCCAGCAGAGAGTCCAACTCTGGAAACACCATATATTTT.

The rearrangement uses TRBV7-3 and TRBJ2-3; D is unclear. The germline V and J ends were trimmed by 2 bases and 1 base, with 10 bases remaining between them. Germline CDR1 reads SGHTA; CDR2 reads FQGTGA. The CDR3 extends over 15 amino acids. In DNA form, the CDR3 reads TGTGCCAGCAGCTTATCGATTGGGGGCACAGATACGCAGTATTTT. It is translated as CASSLSIGGTDTQYF.

The gene calls are TRBV7-8 and TRBJ1-1, with 7 bases identical to TRBD1. Germline CDR1 and CDR2: SGHVS and FQNEAQ. CDR3 length: 16 residues. Germline trimming cut 3 bases from V and 1 base from J; bases unmatched to any gene: 8. CDR3 sequence: CASSFRDRRPNTEAFF. CDR3 bases: TGTGCCAGCAGCTTCCGGGACAGAAGACCGAACACTGAAGCTTTCTTT.

The chain joins TRBV29-1 to TRBJ2-7, with 12 bases lining up with TRBD2. This CDR3 has 13 amino acids. J gave up 2 bases and V 6 bases, and 2 bases lay outside the gene matches. Germline assignment: CDR1 SQVTM and CDR2 ANQGSEA. The CDR3 loop is CSVRLAGAYEQYF. DNA of the CDR3: TGCAGCGTGAGACTAGCGGGGGCCTACGAGCAGTACTTC.

The chain employs TRBV6-5 and TRBJ2-7; D call uncertain. Trimming shortened V by 6 bases and J by 0 bases, and 12 bases separated the two germline ends. CDR3 size: 14 residues. Germline CDR1 reads MNHEY; CDR2 reads SVGAGI. The CDR3 DNA reads as TGTGCCAGCAGCCCCGGCACGTTCTCCTACGAGCAGTACTTC. It specifies CASSPGTFSYEQYF.

V gene TRBV2 combines with J gene TRBJ2-5; perhaps TRBD1 as D (7 bases). CDR1 and CDR2 from the germline V gene are SNHLY and FYNNEI. CDR3 length: 16 amino acids. V was pared by 7 bases and J by 4 bases, with 22 bases between. The CDR3 here is CASNRFQGGDGETQYF. The CDR3 DNA is TGTGCCAGCAATCGATTCCAGGGGGGCGATGGAGAGACCCAGTACTTC.

This clone came up a few times. V and J are TRBV5-5 and TRBJ2-7; 7 bases are a match to TRBD1. Trimming took 2 bases from V and 5 from J; bases not matched to a gene: 13. This CDR3 is 16 amino acids long. The germline CDR1 and CDR2 sequences are SGHKS and YYEKEE (reference sequence). CDR3 amino acids: CASSLKRQGLRNEQYF. The CDR3 nucleotides are TGTGCCAGCAGCTTAAAGAGACAGGGATTAAGGAACGAGCAGTACTTC.

The chain links TRBV5-8 to TRBJ1-2; 8 nucleotides line up with TRBD1. The CDR3 consists of 15 residues. Germline lookup yields CDR1 SGHTS and CDR2 YDEGEE. The V and J ends lost 4 bases and 4 bases, in that order; junction bases with no gene match: 9. The DNA of the CDR3 is TGTGCCAGCAGCGTTGGGACAGGAAGACTCTATGGCTACACCTTC. This encodes CASSVGTGRLYGYTF.

This clone was detected only once. The chain combines TRBV13 with TRBJ1-1, with D unclear. V was pared by 4 bases and J by 7 bases, with 16 bases between. The CDR3 is made up of 14 amino acids. Germline V gene lookup returns CDR1 PRHDT and CDR2 FYEKMQ (reference sequence). CDR3 DNA sequence: TGTGCCAGCAGCTCACCCCCGAGGCGGATTGAAGCTTTCTTT. Residues: CASSSPPRRIEAFF.

The chain recombines TRBV18 with TRBJ1-2; TRBD1 might be the D (5 bases). The CDR3 covers 14 residues. CDR1 KGHSH and CDR2 LQKENI come from the germline V gene. Trimming pared 0 bases from V and 2 bases from J, leaving 7 bases between. The CDR3: CASSPPGPNYGYTF. The CDR3 nucleotides read TGTGCCAGCTCACCACCGGGACCCAACTATGGCTACACCTTC.

Here the CDR3 DNA reads TGTGCCAGCAGGAGAGTGAGCGGGAGCTACAATGAGCAGTTCTTC. Amino acids: CASRRVSGSYNEQFF. This chain connects TRBV13 to TRBJ2-1; 8 nucleotides line up with TRBD2. V lost 6 bases, J lost 3 bases, and 7 bases stayed unmatched. Germline values: CDR1 PRHDT, CDR2 FYEKMQ (reference sequence). CDR3 length: 15 amino acids.

The chain combines TRBV18 with TRBJ1-1; D not certain. The V gene lost 5 bases and the J gene lost 1 base, with 11 bases spanning the gap. The CDR3 runs to 14 residues. The germline V gene has CDR1 KGHSH and CDR2 LQKENI. CDR3 bases: TGTGCCAGCTCATCCGGGAACACGAACACTGAAGCTTTCTTT. It specifies CASSSGNTNTEAFF.